This passage covers 22 T cell receptor beta chains from one sample sequenced in a study of beta chain features in type 1 diabetes. No antigen is known for these receptors. The isolated RNA, all of it, was reverse transcribed, so expressed TCRB transcripts were what got sequenced. TCRdb's copy holds only in-frame clones and misses some; the assay was immunoSEQ multiplex PCR. The data hold nearly 350,000 clones, with around 9.7% observed a single time. Whole-study findings and limits: A moderate, significant TCRB CDR3 shortening appeared in type 1 diabetes across four CD4+ subsets.

The sample consisted of central memory CD4+ T cells from blood. All receptors derive from a man in his thirties or forties with type 1 diabetes.

The CDR3 sequence: CASSFDRGATDTQYF. DNA of the CDR3: TGTGCCAGCAGTTTTGACCGAGGGGCCACAGATACGCAGTATTTT. V and J are TRBV28 and TRBJ2-3; D may match TRBD1 or TRBD2 (5 bases each). The CDR3 loop spans 15 amino acids. The V end lost 3 bases, the J end lost 2 bases, and 12 bases lay between the germline ends. Germline values: CDR1 MDHEN, CDR2 SYDVKM.

CDR3 residues: CASSPSWGNTEAFF. CDR3 in DNA: TGTGCCAGCAGCCCCTCTTGGGGGAACACTGAAGCTTTCTTT. The chain has TRBV7-2 and TRBJ1-1; D remains ambiguous. Looked up from germline, CDR1 is SGHTA and CDR2 is FQGNSA. The CDR3 spans 14 residues. V was shortened by 5 bases and J by 1 base, with 11 bases between the two germline ends.

This chain links TRBV7-8 with TRBJ2-1; TRBD2 aligns across 9 bases. V shed 5 bases and J 5 bases; nucleotides not matched to a gene: 10. Germline loops: CDR1 SGHVS, CDR2 FQNEAQ. The CDR3 is 16 amino acids. In DNA form, the CDR3 reads TGTGCCAGCAGCCCACACGTAGCGGGGGCCCACAATGAGCAGTTCTTC. As protein: CASSPHVAGAHNEQFF.

V usage is TRBV30 and J usage is TRBJ1-3; no definite D call. Deletions cut 2 bases from V and 0 bases from J, with 5 bases between. Germline CDR1 is GTSNPN and CDR2 is SVGIG (reference sequence). The length of the CDR3 is 13 residues. The CDR3, as DNA: TGTGCCTGGAGTTCGGGCTCTGGAAACACCATATATTTT. Its translation is CAWSSGSGNTIYF.

The chain carries TRBV14 and TRBJ2-7, with unresolved D. V was trimmed by 4 bases and J by 2 bases, leaving 3 bases between them. The CDR3 consists of 11 residues. Germline V gene lookup returns CDR1 SGHDN and CDR2 FVKESK. The CDR3 DNA follows: TGTGCCAGCAGCCGAGCCTACGAGCAGTACTTC. Its translation is CASSRAYEQYF.

The CDR3 sequence: CASSVGQKETQYF. Written as DNA, the CDR3 is TGTGCCAGCAGCGTAGGACAGAAAGAGACCCAGTACTTC. The J gene is TRBJ2-5, the V gene TRBV9; D may be TRBD1 (5 bases). CDR1 SGDLS and CDR2 YYNGEE come from the germline V gene. The CDR3 runs 13 residues. V was clipped by 0 bases and J by 3 bases, with 6 bases between them. Supplemented by reference TRBV9 and TRBJ2-5, the full variable domain reads DSGVTQTPKHLITATGQRVTLRCSPRSGDLSVYWYQQSLDQGLQFLIQYYNGEERAKGNILERFSAQQFPDLHSELNLSSLELGDSALYFCASSVGQKETQYFGPGTRLLVL.

At least ten counts were recorded for this clone. V gene TRBV2 combines with J gene TRBJ1-3; 9 nucleotides match TRBD1. Per germline, CDR1 SNHLY and CDR2 FYNNEI. The ends lost 6 bases at V and 9 bases at J; junction bases unmatched: 3. This CDR3 is built from 12 residues. CDR3 region: CASSGQGTTIYF. The CDR3 DNA is TGTGCCAGCAGCGGACAGGGGACCACCATATATTTT.

This clone turned up a few times. The gene calls are TRBV7-6 and TRBJ2-7; a possible D gene is TRBD2 (5 bases). Trimming left V 5 bases short and J 7 bases short, with 18 bases between. The germline V gene has CDR1 SGHVS and CDR2 FNYEAQ. The CDR3 covers 14 residues. The CDR3 DNA sequence: TGTGCCAGCAGCGATTCCGGAGGAGTTGGGGAGCAGTACTTC. Translated, it gives CASSDSGGVGEQYF. Full variable domain (missing parts from reference TRBV7-6 and TRBJ2-7): GAGVSQSPRYKVTKRGQDVALRCDPISGHVSLYWYRQALGQGPEFLTYFNYEAQQDKSGLPNDRFSAERPEGSISTLTIQRTEQRDSAMYRCASSDSGGVGEQYFGPGTRLTVT.

A few counts support this clone. J is TRBJ1-1 and V is TRBV7-2; 7 bases fit TRBD1. With 1 base clipped from V and 1 base from J, the junction kept 3 bases outside the gene matches. Germline values: CDR1 SGHTA, CDR2 FQGNSA. The CDR3 is 15 amino acids. In DNA form, the CDR3 reads TGTGCCAGCAGCTTAGAGGACAGGCGGAACACTGAAGCTTTCTTT. Protein: CASSLEDRRNTEAFF.

V gene TRBV5-1 combines with J gene TRBJ2-2; D not certain. Germline-derived CDR1 and CDR2 are SGHRS and YFSETQ. This CDR3 spans 14 amino acids. The V end lost 4 bases, the J end lost 6 bases, and 13 bases lay between the germline ends. In nucleotides, the CDR3 is TGCGCCAGCAGCCAAACCCCCCGTCCCGGGGAGCTGTTTTTT. Its translation is CASSQTPRPGELFF.

This clone showed up just a few times. This sequence may be a read error, since a much larger clone differs from it by one base. The V call is TRBV7-2, the J call TRBJ2-5; D is ambiguous. The V gene lost 4 bases and the J gene lost 5 bases, with 5 bases spanning the gap. The germline V gene encodes CDR1 SGHTA and CDR2 FQGNSA. The CDR3 covers 11 residues. The CDR3 nucleotides read TGTGCCAGCAGCTGGGGTGAGACCCAGTACTTC. The encoded protein is CASSWGETQYF.

As to this clone: The sample contains more than one DNA sequence encoding this CDR3. The genes are TRBV29-1 and TRBJ1-5, with a tentative D call TRBD1 (5 bases). Germline V gene data show CDR1 as SQVTM and CDR2 as ANQGSEA. V lost 6 bases, J lost 2 bases, and 11 bases lay in between. The CDR3 has 13 amino acids. The DNA of the CDR3 is TGCAGCGTCGGGACGGGGGGCAATCAGCCCCAGCATTTT. Translating it yields CSVGTGGNQPQHF. The full variable domain, in which reference TRBV29-1 and TRBJ1-5 provide the parts outside the CDR3, is SAVISQKPSRDICQRGTSLTIQCQVDSQVTMMFWYRQQPGQSLTLIATANQGSEATYESGFVIDKFPISRPNLTFSTLTVSNMSPEDSSIYLCSVGTGGNQPQHFGDGTRLSIL.

This clone was detected only a few times. J is TRBJ1-1 and V is TRBV10-3; 11 nucleotides align to TRBD1. The germline V gene has CDR1 ENHRY and CDR2 SYGVKD. This CDR3 has 17 residues. With 4 bases clipped from V and 1 base from J, the junction kept 8 bases outside the gene matches. The CDR3 region is CAISAGPGTGGNTEAFF. CDR3 bases: TGTGCCATCAGTGCCGGTCCCGGGACAGGGGGGAACACTGAAGCTTTCTTT.

Ten or more counts support this clone. The chain is built from TRBV10-3 and TRBJ2-2, with D maybe TRBD1 (5 bases). The germline V gene encodes CDR1 ENHRY and CDR2 SYGVKD. The CDR3 has 13 residues. V lost 4 bases to trimming and J lost 4 bases, with 7 bases between them. CDR3: CAISATVTGELFF. The CDR3 DNA reads TGTGCCATCAGTGCGACAGTCACCGGGGAGCTGTTTTTT.

The gene calls are TRBV18 and TRBJ2-4; TRBD2 might be the D (6 bases). Between the trimmed V and J ends, which lost 3 bases and 0 bases, there was a span of 12 bases. There are 16 residues in the CDR3. Germline V gives CDR1 KGHSH, CDR2 LQKENI. CDR3 amino acids: CASSPSGERAKNIQYF. For the CDR3, the DNA is TGTGCCAGCTCACCTAGCGGTGAACGAGCCAAAAACATTCAGTACTTC.

This chain joins TRBV2 and TRBJ2-7; 8 positions match TRBD1. V gave up 4 bases and J gave up 3 bases; unmatched junction bases: 2. Germline-derived CDR1 and CDR2 are SNHLY and FYNNEI. This CDR3 has 13 amino acids. The CDR3 DNA sequence: TGTGCCAGCAGTGCGGACAGGGTCTACGAGCAGTACTTC. Its protein product is CASSADRVYEQYF.

The chain joins TRBV7-2 to TRBJ1-5; 8 nucleotides match TRBD1. Per germline, CDR1 SGHTA and CDR2 FQGNSA. V lost 6 bases and J lost 1; bases outside the gene matches: 5. The CDR3 covers 15 residues. CDR3 sequence (DNA): TGTGCCAGCAGGCCTACAGGGGGGAGCAATCAGCCCCAGCATTTT. Translated: CASRPTGGSNQPQHF.

This clone has ten or more counts. The chain couples TRBV18 to TRBJ2-4; 8 nucleotides align to TRBD1. The CDR3 loop spans 16 amino acids. Germline assignment: CDR1 KGHSH and CDR2 LQKENI. J was trimmed by 7 bases and V by 8 bases; bases with no gene match: 16. CDR3: CASTGQGEALSNIQYF. The CDR3 bases are TGTGCCAGCACAGGACAGGGTGAGGCGTTGTCGAACATTCAGTACTTC.

This clone was detected ten times or more. The chain joins TRBV27 to TRBJ2-6; D possibly corresponds to TRBD1 (5 bases). Deletions cut 6 bases from V and 13 bases from J, with 13 bases between. The CDR3 totals 12 residues. Germline-derived CDR1 and CDR2 are MNHEY and SMNVEV (reference sequence). DNA for the CDR3: TGTGCCAGCAGCTTCAAGGGGCAGGTCCTGACTTTC. As protein: CASSFKGQVLTF.

This clone occurred a few times. The chain employs TRBV4-3 and TRBJ2-7; a weak D match, TRBD2 (5 bases). This CDR3 contains 16 residues. Germline values: CDR1 LGHNA, CDR2 YSLEER. V lost 0 bases and J 4 bases, leaving 16 bases between the germline ends. The CDR3 spells CASSQEERAVTYEQYF. The CDR3 DNA is TGCGCCAGCAGCCAAGAAGAGAGGGCGGTAACTTACGAGCAGTACTTC.

This clone has only a few counts. The chain carries TRBV5-6 and TRBJ2-7; the match to TRBD1 covers 7 bases. The trim removed 4 bases at V and 6 bases at J, leaving 7 bases unmatched. The CDR3 sequence is 13 residues long. CDR1 is SGHDT and CDR2 is YYEEEE in the germline V gene. CDR3 sequence: CASSLVTGLEQYF. The CDR3 nucleotides are TGTGCCAGCAGCCTGGTGACAGGGCTCGAGCAGTACTTC.

This clone was seen a few times. The chain employs TRBV6-5 and TRBJ2-2; D unclear. CDR3 length: 15 residues. The V gene lost 0 bases and the J gene lost 4 bases, with 9 bases spanning the gap. Germline V gives CDR1 MNHEY, CDR2 SVGAGI. The CDR3 is CASSYSPRSTGELFF. The CDR3 nucleotides are TGTGCCAGCAGTTACTCACCCAGATCCACCGGGGAGCTGTTTTTT.